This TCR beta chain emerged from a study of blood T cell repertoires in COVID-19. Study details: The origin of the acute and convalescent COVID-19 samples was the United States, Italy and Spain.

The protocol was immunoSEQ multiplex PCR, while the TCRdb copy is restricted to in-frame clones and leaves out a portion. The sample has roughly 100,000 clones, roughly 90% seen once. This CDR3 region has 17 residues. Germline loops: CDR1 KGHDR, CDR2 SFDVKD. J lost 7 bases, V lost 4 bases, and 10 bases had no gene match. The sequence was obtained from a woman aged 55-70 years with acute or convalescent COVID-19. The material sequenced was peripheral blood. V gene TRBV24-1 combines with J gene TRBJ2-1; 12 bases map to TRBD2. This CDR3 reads CATSDPPLAGGLNEQFF. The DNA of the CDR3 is TGTGCCACCAGTGACCCCCCACTAGCGGGAGGTTTAAATGAGCAGTTCTTC.